What follows are 30 T cell receptor beta chains derived from one specimen sequenced in a study of blood T cell repertoires in COVID-19 (dated by TCRdb to the early 2020s). The library relied on the immunoSEQ multiplex PCR assay. TCRdb mirrors the immuneACCESS table, restricted to in-frame sequences. Some clones are absent from its copies; in checked studies, under half trace to an unresolved V gene, and the reason for the others is unknown. This sample is represented by some 170,000 clones; 70% to 85% of them were singletons. The ten largest clones represent around a sixth of the sample. Sequencing input: PBMCs or T cells enriched from blood (not recorded which). Receptor source: a woman in her fifties or sixties who had recovered from COVID-19.

The chain combines TRBV7-2 with TRBJ1-3, with D perhaps TRBD1 (5 bases). This CDR3 has 15 amino acids. Germline-derived CDR1 and CDR2 are SGHTA and FQGNSA. Trimming stripped 4 bases from V and 0 bases from J, with 10 bases between. The CDR3 DNA sequence: TGTGCCAGCAGCTCGACAGCACTCTCTGGAAACACCATATATTTT. It yields the protein CASSSTALSGNTIYF. The variable domain in full, with the rest retrieved from reference TRBV7-2 and TRBJ1-3, is GAGVSQSPSNKVTEKGKDVELRCDPISGHTALYWYRQSLGQGLEFLIYFQGNSAPDKSGLPSDRFSAERTGGSVSTLTIQRTQQEDSAVYLCASSSTALSGNTIYFGEGSWLTVV.

The rearrangement uses TRBV6-2 or TRBV6-3 and TRBJ2-7, with D uncertain. The CDR3 consists of 12 residues. V was pared by 3 bases and J by 2 bases, with 5 bases between. In germline, CDR1 is MNHEY, CDR2 SVGEGT. For the CDR3, the DNA is TGTGCCAGCAGTTATAGCCCCTACGAGCAGTACTTC. Protein: CASSYSPYEQYF.

The chain recombines TRBV7-2 with TRBJ2-7; D unclear. CDR1 is SGHTA and CDR2 is FQGNSA in the germline V gene. There are 13 residues in the CDR3. Trimming took off 3 bases at V and 1 base at J, with 7 bases between the two ends. Written as DNA, the CDR3 is TGTGCCAGCAGCTTTGGGCCTTCCTACGAGCAGTACTTC. Translation gives CASSFGPSYEQYF.

The chain carries TRBV13 and TRBJ2-2; D is possibly TRBD2 (5 bases). CDR1 is PRHDT, CDR2 FYEKMQ, per germline (reference sequence). CDR3 length: 17 residues. V was cut by 5 bases and J by 3 bases, with 19 bases left in between. The CDR3 protein is CASSGRRKGLDTGELFF. CDR3 nucleotides: TGTGCCAGCAGCGGGCGGAGGAAGGGCTTGGACACCGGGGAGCTGTTTTTT.

The rearrangement joins TRBV5-1 to TRBJ2-1; the D is unclear. The CDR3 has 16 residues. V was pared by 0 bases and J by 0 bases, with 10 bases between. Germline V gene data show CDR1 as SGHRS and CDR2 as YFSETQ. The CDR3 sequence: CASSLEALSSYNEQFF. CDR3 DNA: TGCGCCAGCAGCTTGGAAGCTCTTAGCTCCTACAATGAGCAGTTCTTC.

The chain couples TRBV10-3 to TRBJ1-3; TRBD1 might be the D (6 bases). Germline CDR1 and CDR2: ENHRY and SYGVKD. Trimming shortened V by 2 bases and J by 0 bases, and 8 bases separated the two germline ends. The CDR3 loop spans 15 amino acids. Here the CDR3 DNA reads TGTGCCATCAGTGAGGGGGGCCACTCTGGAAACACCATATATTTT. The encoded protein is CAISEGGHSGNTIYF.

This clone showed up just a few times. V usage is TRBV28 and J usage is TRBJ1-4; 7 bases are a match to TRBD1. CDR3 length: 14 amino acids. Germline V CDR1 and CDR2: MDHEN, SYDVKM. V shed 11 bases and J 4 bases; nucleotides not matched to a gene: 10. CDR3 nucleotides: TGTGCCTCCGGACAGGCCCCCGGTAATGAAAAACTGTTTTTT. The encoded protein is CASGQAPGNEKLFF.

This rearrangement joins TRBV6-1 to TRBJ1-2; D is undetermined. The germline V gene encodes CDR1 MNHNS and CDR2 SASEGT. The CDR3 loop spans 13 amino acids. Trimming took off 2 bases at V and 2 bases at J, with 6 bases between the two ends. CDR3 in DNA: TGTGCCAGCAGTGAACCGGGAAACTATGGCTACACCTTC. Translation: CASSEPGNYGYTF.

J is TRBJ2-7 and V is TRBV3-1 (or the pseudogene TRBV3-2), with 10 positions matching TRBD2. The CDR3 contains 16 residues. Trimming at V came to 0 bases and at J to 4 bases, leaving 6 bases not matched to a gene. Germline lookup yields CDR1 LGHDT and CDR2 YNNKEL (reference sequence). CDR3 sequence (DNA): TGTGCCAGCAGCCAAGATTGGGCTAGCGGGAGTTACGAGCAGTACTTC. It codes for CASSQDWASGSYEQYF.

J is TRBJ2-1 and V is TRBV9, with 8 bases matching TRBD2. Unmatched junction bases numbered 9, after V lost 4 bases and J lost 0 bases. The CDR3 consists of 17 residues. Germline CDR1 is SGDLS and CDR2 is YYNGEE. The CDR3 region is CASSPSVGGGSYNEQFF. The CDR3 DNA reads as TGTGCCAGCAGCCCTTCAGTCGGGGGGGGCTCCTACAATGAGCAGTTCTTC. The whole variable domain, remainder taken from reference TRBV9 and TRBJ2-1, is DSGVTQTPKHLITATGQRVTLRCSPRSGDLSVYWYQQSLDQGLQFLIQYYNGEERAKGNILERFSAQQFPDLHSELNLSSLELGDSALYFCASSPSVGGGSYNEQFFGPGTRLTVL.

V gene TRBV18 combines with J gene TRBJ1-1; D remains ambiguous. V lost 4 bases and J 1 base, leaving 13 bases between the germline ends. The CDR3 loop spans 15 amino acids. Germline V gives CDR1 KGHSH, CDR2 LQKENI. The CDR3 DNA reads as TGTGCCAGCTCACGGAACAGCGGAAAGAACACTGAAGCTTTCTTT. Its protein product is CASSRNSGKNTEAFF.

The rearrangement links TRBV2 to TRBJ1-6; TRBD1 is a possible D gene (6 bases). V lost 6 bases, J lost 14 bases, and 14 bases lay in between. CDR1 SNHLY and CDR2 FYNNEI come from the germline V gene. The CDR3 covers 12 residues. The CDR3: CASSNRAVALHF. CDR3 bases: TGTGCCAGCAGCAACAGGGCAGTAGCCCTCCACTTT.

Remarks on this clone: A junction end diverges from the germline sequence, so it may reflect a read error. This chain links TRBV5-8 with TRBJ2-1; tentatively, D is TRBD1 (7 bases). Germline V lookup: CDR1 SGHTS, CDR2 YDEGEE. The CDR3 spans 11 residues. The CDR3 DNA is TGTGCCAGCAGCTTGGGAGCCAGGGGGGTCTTC. It is translated as CASSLGARGVF. The whole variable domain, filled in from reference TRBV5-8 and TRBJ2-1, reads EAGVTQSPTHLIKTRGQQATLRCSPISGHTSVYWYQQALGLGLQFLLWYDEGEERNRGNFPPRFSGRQFPNYSSELNVNALELEDSALYLCASSLGARGVFGPGTRLTVL.

This chain joins TRBV19 and TRBJ1-3; a possible D gene is TRBD1 (5 bases). Germline CDR1 LNHDA, CDR2 SQIVND (reference sequence). V was clipped by 6 bases and J by 0 bases, with 12 bases between them. The CDR3 totals 15 residues. The CDR3 sequence: CASSRGGNSGNTIYF. The CDR3 DNA reads as TGTGCCAGTAGCCGCGGGGGGAACTCTGGAAACACCATATATTTT.

This CDR3 is CASSRPSHEQYF. The CDR3, as DNA: TGTGCCAGCAGTCGCCCAAGCCACGAGCAGTACTTC. The chain uses TRBV6-2 or TRBV6-3 and TRBJ2-7; no clear D gene. The CDR3 has 12 amino acids. Trimming cost V 5 bases and J 5 bases, with 10 bases left between them. CDR1 and CDR2 (germline): MNHEY, SVGEGT.

The chain couples TRBV15 to TRBJ1-2; TRBD1 matches at 8 bases. The germline V gene has CDR1 LNHNV and CDR2 YYDKDF (reference sequence). The length of the CDR3 is 15 residues. The junction had 6 bases not matched to a gene; V was cut back by 0 bases and J by 6 bases. The CDR3 here is CATSREGTGIDGYTF. The CDR3 DNA reads TGTGCCACCAGCAGAGAGGGGACAGGAATCGATGGCTACACCTTC.

The V and J genes are TRBV20-1 and TRBJ2-7; 8 bases agree with TRBD2. The junction had 15 bases not matched to a gene; V was cut back by 3 bases and J by 5 bases. The CDR3 loop spans 16 amino acids. Germline-derived CDR1 and CDR2 are DFQATT and SNEGSKA (reference sequence). This chain's CDR3 is CSASSGKGERIDEQYF. In DNA, the CDR3 is TGCAGTGCTAGTAGCGGGAAGGGGGAGAGGATTGACGAGCAGTACTTC.

This clone was seen more than once but under ten times. The chain has TRBV7-3 and TRBJ2-7; 9 bases match TRBD2. The CDR3 contains 15 residues. Trimming cost V 3 bases and J 2 bases; bases outside gene matches: 5. Germline loops: CDR1 SGHTA, CDR2 FQGTGA. The CDR3 DNA follows: TGTGCCAGCAGCTTGACCGGGACTAGCACCTACGAGCAGTACTTC. Translated, it gives CASSLTGTSTYEQYF. The whole variable domain, filled in from reference TRBV7-3 and TRBJ2-7, reads GAGVSQTPSNKVTEKGKYVELRCDPISGHTALYWYRQSLGQGPEFLIYFQGTGAADDSGLPNDRFFAVRPEGSVSTLKIQRTERGDSAVYLCASSLTGTSTYEQYFGPGTRLTVT.

V is TRBV5-1 and J is TRBJ2-3, with 8 bases fitting TRBD2. The CDR3 is 15 residues long. Germline values: CDR1 SGHRS, CDR2 YFSETQ. The trim removed 1 base at V and 2 bases at J, leaving 3 bases unmatched. This CDR3 reads CASSLTSGNTDTQYF. The DNA of the CDR3 is TGCGCCAGCAGCTTGACTAGCGGTAACACAGATACGCAGTATTTT.

J is TRBJ1-5 and V is TRBV19; a possible D gene is TRBD1 (6 bases). CDR3 length: 13 residues. From germline, CDR1 is LNHDA and CDR2 SQIVND (reference sequence). V shed 4 bases and J shed 3 bases, with 7 bases lying between them. The CDR3 DNA is TGTGCCAGTAGTAGGACAGTCAATCAGCCCCAGCATTTT. Translated: CASSRTVNQPQHF.

The rearrangement uses TRBV10-2 and TRBJ2-5, with D possibly being TRBD2 (6 bases). Germline lookup yields CDR1 WSHSY and CDR2 SAAADI. This CDR3 contains 12 residues. Trimming cost V 7 bases and J 5 bases, with 11 bases left between them. The CDR3 region has the DNA TGCGCCAGCAAGGAGGGAGTGGAGACCCAGTACTTC. Protein sequence: CASKEGVETQYF.

CDR3 residues: CATSAGGVNTEAFF. The CDR3 region has the DNA TGTGCCACCAGCGCCGGCGGGGTGAACACTGAAGCTTTCTTT. The gene calls are TRBV24-1 and TRBJ1-1; no definite D call. The germline V gene encodes CDR1 KGHDR and CDR2 SFDVKD. This CDR3 is 14 amino acids long. Trimming took 7 bases from V and 0 from J, leaving 11 bases between them.

This clone was seen just once. At one boundary the junction diverges from the germline segment, which might be a read error. The chain carries TRBV28 and TRBJ1-2; the D gene is possibly TRBD1 (5 bases). Germline V gene data show CDR1 as MDHEN and CDR2 as SYDVKM. This CDR3 has 13 residues. The CDR3 sequence is CASSPPDGAGGAF. Written as DNA, the CDR3 is TGTGCCAGCAGTCCCCCAGATGGGGCGGGAGGTGCCTTC.

This clone was recorded a few times. The chain recombines TRBV7-9 with TRBJ2-5; no definite D call. The CDR3 length is 13 residues. The V end was cut by 5 bases, the J end by 5 bases, with 12 bases between. CDR1 and CDR2 from the germline V gene are SEHNR and FQNEAQ (reference sequence). CDR3 nucleotide sequence: TGTGCCAGCAGCCCCTCCCTATCGGAGACCCAGTACTTC. Protein product: CASSPSLSETQYF. The whole variable domain, filled in from reference TRBV7-9 and TRBJ2-5, reads DTGVSQNPRHKITKRGQNVTFRCDPISEHNRLYWYRQTLGQGPEFLTYFQNEAQLEKSRLLSDRFSAERPKGSFSTLEIQRTEQGDSAMYLCASSPSLSETQYFGPGTRLLVL.

The chain employs TRBV5-1 and TRBJ1-1; TRBD1 aligns across 9 bases. V trimming: 2 bases; J trimming: 6 bases; junction bases outside the gene matches: 2. The germline gives CDR1 SGHRS, CDR2 YFSETQ. The CDR3 covers 13 residues. CDR3 DNA: TGCGCCAGCAGCTTTACAGGGGGCTCTGAAGCTTTCTTT. Its translation: CASSFTGGSEAFF. Filled out from reference TRBV5-1 and TRBJ1-1, the complete variable domain reads KAGVTQTPRYLIKTRGQQVTLSCSPISGHRSVSWYQQTPGQGLQFLFEYFSETQRNKGNFPGRFSGRQFSNSRSEMNVSTLELGDSALYLCASSFTGGSEAFFGQGTRLTVV.

The chain has TRBV5-8 and TRBJ1-1, with 7 bases lining up with TRBD1. Germline loops: CDR1 SGHTS, CDR2 YDEGEE. The CDR3 consists of 18 residues. The J segment lost 4 bases and the V segment lost 2 bases, leaving 17 bases of the junction unmatched. CDR3 loop: CASSFEPASTGASTEAFF. The DNA for the CDR3 is TGTGCCAGCAGCTTTGAGCCGGCCTCCACAGGGGCGTCCACTGAAGCTTTCTTT.

The rearrangement links TRBV19 to TRBJ1-5; a possible D gene is TRBD1 (5 bases). Germline lookup yields CDR1 LNHDA and CDR2 SQIVND (reference sequence). The germline V and J ends were trimmed by 1 base and 8 bases, with 15 bases remaining between them. There are 15 residues in the CDR3. The CDR3 DNA is TGTGCCAGTAGTATAGCCCGGCGGGGGTTGGAGCCCCAGCATTTT. Translated, it gives CASSIARRGLEPQHF.

This chain uses TRBV28 with TRBJ2-3, with 9 bases matching TRBD2. The CDR3 consists of 13 residues. CDR1 and CDR2 from the germline V gene are MDHEN and SYDVKM. Trimming removed 6 bases from V and 5 bases from J; junction bases left unmatched: 3. DNA of the CDR3: TGTGCCAGCAGGAGGACTAGCGTAGATACGCAGTATTTT. Residues: CASRRTSVDTQYF. The full variable domain, completed using reference TRBV28 and TRBJ2-3, is DVKVTQSSRYLVKRTGEKVFLECVQDMDHENMFWYRQDPGLGLRLIYFSYDVKMKEKGDIPEGYSVSREKKERFSLILESASTNQTSMYLCASRRTSVDTQYFGPGTRLTVL.

The chain joins TRBV5-1 to TRBJ2-7; 9 bases are shared with TRBD2. Unmatched junction bases numbered 16, after V lost 0 bases and J lost 6 bases. The CDR3 covers 18 residues. The germline gives CDR1 SGHRS, CDR2 YFSETQ. CDR3: CASSLAFYLAGPPGEQYF. CDR3 DNA sequence: TGCGCCAGCAGCTTGGCATTTTACCTAGCGGGACCCCCGGGCGAGCAGTACTTC.

This sequence joins TRBV6-5 and TRBJ1-1, with a tentative D call TRBD1 (6 bases). CDR3 length: 13 residues. Germline CDR1 MNHEY, CDR2 SVGAGI. Trimming took 6 bases from V and 7 from J, leaving 15 bases between them. CDR3 in amino acids: CASSSSTGIEAFF. CDR3 DNA: TGTGCCAGCAGCTCAAGTACAGGGATTGAAGCTTTCTTT.